This TCR beta chain is from a study of regulatory T cells in long-lasting Graves disease. Study as a whole: Duration of antithyroid drug therapy among newly diagnosed Graves' patients was under 3 months.

Time point in this sample: newly diagnosed GD, antithyroid drugs for less than 3 months. From RNA extracted from PBMCs, the TCR library was made. Patients were enrolled at an endocrinology department in Xi'an, China. This clonotype was seen just once. Relying on iRepertoire HTBI primers and Arm-PCR of CDR3 regions, the team built TCR beta libraries. In TCRdb, the multiplex PCR reads were re-called with MiXCR into one record per CDR3 protein. The sample yields some 500,000 distinct CDR3 sequences, about 13% seen once. This CDR3 is 16 amino acids long. V was trimmed by 0 bases and J by 4 bases, leaving 16 bases between them. Germline CDR1 and CDR2: SNHLY and FYNNEI. In addition, the sample was reused for a study of T cells in Graves' hyperthyroidism and ophthalmopathy. That investigation notes: A lack of ophthalmopathy progression within 18 months defined stable Graves' hyperthyroidism.

The specimen comprised peripheral blood mononuclear cells (PBMCs), sampled at new diagnosis, from a patient treated with antithyroid drugs. The V call is TRBV2, the J call TRBJ2-7; D might be TRBD1 (7 bases). This TCR came from a young man with Graves disease. CDR3 loop: CASSEAPGQSGYEQYF. The DNA for the CDR3 is TGTGCCAGCAGTGAAGCTCCGGGACAGAGCGGGTACGAGCAGTACTTC.